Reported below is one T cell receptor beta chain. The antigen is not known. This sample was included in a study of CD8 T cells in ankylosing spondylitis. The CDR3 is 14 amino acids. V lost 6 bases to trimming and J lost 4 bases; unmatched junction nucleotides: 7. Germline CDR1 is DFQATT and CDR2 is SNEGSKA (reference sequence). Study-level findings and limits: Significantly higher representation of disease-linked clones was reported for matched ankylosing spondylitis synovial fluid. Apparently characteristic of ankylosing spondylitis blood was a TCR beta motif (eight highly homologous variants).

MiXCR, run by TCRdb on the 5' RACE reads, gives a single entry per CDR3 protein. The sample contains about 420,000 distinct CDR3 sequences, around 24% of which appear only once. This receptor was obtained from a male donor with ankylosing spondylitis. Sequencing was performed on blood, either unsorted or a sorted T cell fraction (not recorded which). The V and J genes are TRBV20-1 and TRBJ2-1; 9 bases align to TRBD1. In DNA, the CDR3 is TGCAGTGCCGCAGGGACAGGGTTTTACAATGAGCAGTTCTTC. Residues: CSAAGTGFYNEQFF.